Shown below are 26 T cell receptor beta chains from a single sample sequenced in a study of blood T cell repertoires in COVID-19. TCRdb's table, derived via immunoSEQ multiplex PCR, lists solely in-frame clones and lacks some. The data hold tens of thousands of clones, with roughly four fifths observed a single time. The sample consisted of peripheral blood. These receptors all come from a human donor in a cohort sampled during active COVID-19.

The CDR3: CASSLISYEYNEQFF. CDR3 nucleotides: TGCGCCAGCAGCTTGATATCGTACGAGTACAATGAGCAGTTCTTC. The chain joins TRBV5-1 to TRBJ2-1, with D uncertain. Trimming cost V 1 base and J 4 bases, with 12 bases left between them. This CDR3 has 15 residues. CDR1 and CDR2 from the germline V gene are SGHRS and YFSETQ.

The J gene is TRBJ1-1, the V gene TRBV27; TRBD1 matches 9 bases. V lost 7 bases, J lost 4 bases, and 13 bases stayed unmatched. The CDR3 is 16 residues long. Germline values: CDR1 MNHEY, CDR2 SMNVEV (reference sequence). Here the CDR3 reads CASIMDRGVLGTEAFF. The CDR3 DNA is TGTGCCAGCATCATGGACAGGGGAGTCTTGGGCACTGAAGCTTTCTTT.

This clone has just a few counts. The chain joins TRBV19 to TRBJ1-2; D not certain. CDR3 length equals 13 residues. Germline V lookup: CDR1 LNHDA, CDR2 SQIVND (reference sequence). V was trimmed by 1 base and J by 4 bases, leaving 7 bases between them. The CDR3 sequence is CASSIGQSYGYTF. The CDR3 DNA reads TGTGCCAGTAGTATAGGGCAGTCCTATGGCTACACCTTC.

The chain uses TRBV7-9 and TRBJ1-2, with 9 bases identical to TRBD1. Germline CDR1 reads SEHNR; CDR2 reads FQNEAQ (reference sequence). V lost 7 bases, J lost 4 bases, and 10 bases stayed unmatched. The CDR3 runs to 15 residues. CDR3 loop: CASTGQGSITYGYTF. CDR3 sequence (DNA): TGTGCCAGCACGGGACAGGGATCGATAACCTATGGCTACACCTTC. The complete variable domain, with remaining parts taken from reference TRBV7-9 and TRBJ1-2, reads DTGVSQNPRHKITKRGQNVTFRCDPISEHNRLYWYRQTLGQGPEFLTYFQNEAQLEKSRLLSDRFSAERPKGSFSTLEIQRTEQGDSAMYLCASTGQGSITYGYTFGSGTRLTVV.

This chain connects TRBV27 to TRBJ2-7; D unresolved. Deletions cut 6 bases from V and 3 bases from J, with 18 bases between. Germline CDR1 is MNHEY and CDR2 is SMNVEV (reference sequence). This CDR3 has 15 amino acids. CDR3 sequence: CASSYTNGVGYEQYF. The CDR3 nucleotides are TGTGCCAGCAGCTACACTAATGGAGTGGGCTACGAGCAGTACTTC.

J is TRBJ2-1 and V is TRBV18, with D perhaps matching TRBD2 (6 bases). Trimming left V 4 bases short and J 2 bases short, with 15 bases between. This CDR3 is built from 16 residues. Germline V gives CDR1 KGHSH, CDR2 LQKENI. CDR3 loop: CASSRASPGAYNEQFF. CDR3 nucleotides: TGTGCCAGCTCACGGGCGAGCCCGGGGGCCTACAATGAGCAGTTCTTC.

This clone was observed a handful of times. CDR3 residues: CASSSRDQKRYEQYF. In DNA, the CDR3 is TGTGCCAGCAGCTCCCGAGACCAGAAGAGGTACGAGCAGTACTTC. The rearrangement links TRBV5-6 to TRBJ2-7; D not certain. Germline V gene data show CDR1 as SGHDT and CDR2 as YYEEEE. The CDR3 totals 15 residues. V was clipped by 3 bases and J by 4 bases, with 17 bases between them.

This chain connects TRBV7-8 to TRBJ2-5, with D unclear. Germline assignment: CDR1 SGHVS and CDR2 FQNEAQ. V gave up 4 bases and J gave up 2 bases, with 11 bases separating them. The CDR3 length is 14 residues. For the CDR3, the DNA is TGTGCCAGCAGCTCACTATTTAAGCAAGAGACCCAGTACTTC. Amino acid sequence: CASSSLFKQETQYF.

The V call is TRBV3-1 (or the pseudogene TRBV3-2), the J call TRBJ2-3, with 11 bases lining up with TRBD2. Germline V lookup: CDR1 LGHDT, CDR2 YNNKEL (reference sequence). Trimming at V came to 1 base and at J to 4 bases, leaving 7 bases not matched to a gene. The CDR3 consists of 17 residues. CDR3 coding DNA: TGTGCCAGCAGCCAAGGTCACGTAGCGGGAGGGGCAGATACGCAGTATTTT. As protein: CASSQGHVAGGADTQYF.

The chain uses TRBV7-8 and TRBJ1-2; no clear D. V was pared by 3 bases and J by 4 bases, with 15 bases between. Germline V lookup: CDR1 SGHVS, CDR2 FQNEAQ. The CDR3 is 15 amino acids. The DNA for the CDR3 is TGTGCCAGCAGCTTCCTCTCGAGAGGTAGCTATGGCTACACCTTC. This sequence encodes CASSFLSRGSYGYTF.

V and J are TRBV6-5 and TRBJ1-4; TRBD1 matches 9 bases. Germline V lookup: CDR1 MNHEY, CDR2 SVGAGI. With 6 bases clipped from V and 7 bases from J, the junction kept 3 bases outside the gene matches. The CDR3 is 13 amino acids. DNA of the CDR3: TGTGCCAGCAGGCGGGACAGGGCTGAAAAACTGTTTTTT. It encodes CASRRDRAEKLFF.

This clone was observed once. The chain couples TRBV27 to TRBJ1-2, with D maybe TRBD1 (6 bases). V gave up 9 bases and J gave up 2 bases, with 10 bases separating them. The CDR3 spans 12 residues. Looked up from germline, CDR1 is MNHEY and CDR2 is SMNVEV (reference sequence). The CDR3 loop is CASRGWNYGYTF. The CDR3 DNA reads as TGTGCCAGTAGGGGGTGGAACTATGGCTACACCTTC.

The genes are TRBV18 and TRBJ1-2; no firm D call. The length of the CDR3 is 14 residues. V dropped 1 base and J dropped 2 bases, with 8 bases sitting between them. Per germline, CDR1 KGHSH and CDR2 LQKENI. The CDR3 sequence: CASSPQKLNYGYTF. Written as DNA, the CDR3 is TGTGCCAGCTCACCACAGAAACTCAACTATGGCTACACCTTC.

This chain links TRBV7-2 with TRBJ2-7; D gene uncertain. Deletions cut 2 bases from V and 3 bases from J, with 11 bases between. Looked up from germline, CDR1 is SGHTA and CDR2 is FQGNSA. The CDR3 is made up of 14 amino acids. The chain's CDR3 is CASSLSLQSYEQYF. The CDR3 nucleotides are TGTGCCAGCAGCTTATCACTACAAAGCTACGAGCAGTACTTC.

The chain carries TRBV6-5 and TRBJ1-2; weak D call: TRBD1 (5 bases). The ends were cut back, 6 bases at V and 8 bases at J, with 16 bases in the middle. CDR1 and CDR2 from the germline V gene are MNHEY and SVGAGI. The CDR3 has 13 residues. Here the CDR3 reads CASSQSQGGGYTF. In DNA, the CDR3 is TGTGCCAGCAGCCAAAGCCAGGGCGGAGGCTACACCTTC.

This clone came up a few times. This sequence joins TRBV6-2 or TRBV6-3 and TRBJ2-3; 7 bases match TRBD2. The CDR3 is 17 residues long. The V and J ends lost 2 bases and 2 bases, in that order; junction bases with no gene match: 10. CDR1 is MNHEY, CDR2 SVGEGT, per germline. This CDR3 reads CASSYEERGLFTDTQYF. The CDR3 DNA reads TGTGCCAGCAGTTACGAGGAGCGGGGTTTATTCACAGATACGCAGTATTTT.

This chain joins TRBV15 and TRBJ1-2; D remains unclear. The CDR3 is made up of 13 amino acids. Trimming removed 5 bases at V and 3 bases at J, with 10 bases between. Germline lookup yields CDR1 LNHNV and CDR2 YYDKDF (reference sequence). The CDR3 is CATSQNTYYGYTF. Written as DNA, the CDR3 is TGTGCCACCAGCCAAAACACCTACTATGGCTACACCTTC.

V and J are TRBV4-1 and TRBJ1-4; 7 bases align to TRBD1. With 0 bases clipped from V and 2 bases from J, the junction kept 9 bases outside the gene matches. Germline CDR1 MGHRA, CDR2 YSYEKL. The CDR3 covers 18 residues. CDR3 amino acids: CASSQEPGGGLTNEKLFF. DNA of the CDR3: TGCGCCAGCAGCCAAGAACCAGGGGGAGGTTTGACTAATGAAAAACTGTTTTTT.

The chain recombines TRBV7-9 with TRBJ2-1; perhaps TRBD1 as D (5 bases). This CDR3 spans 12 amino acids. Germline lookup yields CDR1 SEHNR and CDR2 FQNEAQ (reference sequence). V was trimmed by 5 bases and J by 15 bases, leaving 17 bases between them. CDR3 in amino acids: CASSPLQGIRFF. CDR3 nucleotide sequence: TGTGCCAGCAGCCCCCTTCAGGGAATCCGGTTCTTC.

The CDR3 coding sequence is TGTGCCAGCAGCTCGCCGGGGGGGGCGAGAGAGACCCAGTACTTC. Translating gives CASSSPGGARETQYF. The chain joins TRBV5-4 to TRBJ2-5, with 8 positions matching TRBD2. The junction had 8 bases not matched to a gene; V was cut back by 3 bases and J by 4 bases. This CDR3 has 15 amino acids. CDR1 SGHNT and CDR2 YYREEE come from the germline V gene (reference sequence).

Only one count was recorded for this clone. The CDR3 DNA reads as TGTGCCAGCAGCGGCCCAGGGAACACTGAAGCTTTCTTT. This encodes CASSGPGNTEAFF. The rearrangement uses TRBV2 and TRBJ1-1; D uncertain. This CDR3 is built from 13 residues. Per the germline V gene, CDR1 is SNHLY and CDR2 is FYNNEI. V was cut by 6 bases and J by 1 base, with 9 bases left in between.

This clone was picked up one time. J is TRBJ2-5 and V is TRBV29-1; weak D call: TRBD2 (5 bases). Germline CDR1 SQVTM, CDR2 ANQGSEA. The CDR3 has 14 residues. Trimming cost V 5 bases and J 4 bases, with 17 bases left between them. The CDR3 DNA sequence: TGCAGCGTTCCAAAGGCGGGCCCCGCAGAGACCCAGTACTTC. It is translated as CSVPKAGPAETQYF.

The chain uses TRBV4-2 and TRBJ2-7; TRBD2 matches at 7 bases. The CDR3 is made up of 16 amino acids. Unmatched junction bases numbered 9, after V lost 0 bases and J lost 4 bases. Germline-derived CDR1 and CDR2 are LGHNA and YNFKEQ. The DNA for the CDR3 is TGTGCCAGCAGCCAAGATGGGAGCGGGGCGGTTTACGAGCAGTACTTC. This sequence encodes CASSQDGSGAVYEQYF.

This chain joins TRBV7-2 and TRBJ2-1; D is unresolved. The CDR3 extends over 15 amino acids. Germline V CDR1 and CDR2: SGHTA, FQGNSA. Deletions cut 5 bases from V and 0 bases from J, with 11 bases between. For the CDR3, the DNA is TGTGCCAGCAGCAAGAGCTTATCCTCCTACAATGAGCAGTTCTTC. It specifies CASSKSLSSYNEQFF.

In its sample, this clone was seen once. V gene TRBV4-3 combines with J gene TRBJ2-7, with 8 bases identical to TRBD1. The trim removed 1 base at V and 5 bases at J, leaving 7 bases unmatched. Germline CDR1 is LGHNA and CDR2 is YSLEER. This CDR3 contains 15 residues. In nucleotides, the CDR3 is TGCGCCAGCAGCCAAGCTACAGGGGGAATGGACGAGCAGTACTTC. Its protein product is CASSQATGGMDEQYF.

This clone was observed a single time. The V gene is TRBV5-5, the J gene TRBJ2-3, with 13 bases that match TRBD2. In germline, CDR1 is SGHKS, CDR2 YYEKEE (reference sequence). V lost 4 bases to trimming and J lost 1 base; unmatched junction nucleotides: 6. The CDR3 length is 17 residues. CDR3 coding DNA: TGTGCCAGCAGCCTCGGACTAGCGGGGGTCCGCACAGATACGCAGTATTTT. This sequence encodes CASSLGLAGVRTDTQYF.